The clone carrying this T cell receptor (beta chain) was observed many times. Arm-PCR with iRepertoire HTBI primers amplified the CDR3 regions for these TCR beta libraries. From the multiplex PCR reads, TCRdb called clonotypes with MiXCR, one entry per CDR3 protein. Among approximately 270,000 distinct CDR3 sequences listed, about 17% were seen once. These data originate in a study of regulatory T cells in long-lasting Graves disease. The CDR3 has 14 amino acids. CDR1 and CDR2 (germline): LGHDT, YNNKEL (reference sequence). V gave up 8 bases and J gave up 3 bases, with 15 bases separating them. Specified time point: newly diagnosed GD, antithyroid drugs for less than 3 months. Generation of the TCR library employed RNA extracted from PBMCs. Patients came from an endocrinology department in Xi'an, China. These data also formed part of another study, on T cells in Graves' hyperthyroidism and ophthalmopathy.

This material consisted of peripheral blood mononuclear cells (PBMCs), taken at new diagnosis, from a patient treated with antithyroid drugs. The V gene is TRBV3-1, the J gene TRBJ2-3; TRBD2 is a possible D gene (6 bases). The receptor comes from a woman in her 30s with Graves disease. In nucleotides, the CDR3 is TGTGCCAGCTCAACCAGGGCGGGGACAGATACGCAGTATTTT. This sequence encodes CASSTRAGTDTQYF.